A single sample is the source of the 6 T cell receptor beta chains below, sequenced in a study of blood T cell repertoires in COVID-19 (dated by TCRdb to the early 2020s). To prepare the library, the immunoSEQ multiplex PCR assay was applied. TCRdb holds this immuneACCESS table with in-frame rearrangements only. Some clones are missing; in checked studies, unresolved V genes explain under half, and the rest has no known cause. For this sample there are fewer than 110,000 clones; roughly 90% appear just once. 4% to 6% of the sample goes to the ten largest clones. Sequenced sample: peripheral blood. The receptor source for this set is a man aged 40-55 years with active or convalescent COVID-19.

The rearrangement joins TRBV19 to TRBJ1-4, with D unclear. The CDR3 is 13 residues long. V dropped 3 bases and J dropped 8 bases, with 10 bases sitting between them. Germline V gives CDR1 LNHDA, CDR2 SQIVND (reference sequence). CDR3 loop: CASSILSGEKLFF. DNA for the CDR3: TGTGCCAGTAGTATCCTCTCCGGGGAAAAACTGTTTTTT.

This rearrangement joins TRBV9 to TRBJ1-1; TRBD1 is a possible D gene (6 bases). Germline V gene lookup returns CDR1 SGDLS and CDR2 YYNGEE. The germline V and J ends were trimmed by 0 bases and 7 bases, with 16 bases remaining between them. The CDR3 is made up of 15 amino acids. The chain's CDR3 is CASSVDGLGALEAFF. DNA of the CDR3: TGTGCCAGCAGCGTAGACGGATTGGGGGCCCTTGAAGCTTTCTTT.

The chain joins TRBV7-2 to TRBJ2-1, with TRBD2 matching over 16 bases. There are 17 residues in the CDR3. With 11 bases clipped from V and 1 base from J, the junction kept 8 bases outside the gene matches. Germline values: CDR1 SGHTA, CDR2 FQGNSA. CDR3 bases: TGTGCCGTCCCGGGACTAGCGGGAGGGCGATCCTACAATGAGCAGTTCTTC. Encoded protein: CAVPGLAGGRSYNEQFF.

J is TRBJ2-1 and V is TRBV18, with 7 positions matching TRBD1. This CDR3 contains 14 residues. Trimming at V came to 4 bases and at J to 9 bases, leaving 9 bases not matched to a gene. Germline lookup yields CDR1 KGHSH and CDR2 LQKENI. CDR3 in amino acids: CASSRTGVGTEQFF. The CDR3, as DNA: TGTGCCAGCTCACGAACAGGGGTCGGGACTGAGCAGTTCTTC.

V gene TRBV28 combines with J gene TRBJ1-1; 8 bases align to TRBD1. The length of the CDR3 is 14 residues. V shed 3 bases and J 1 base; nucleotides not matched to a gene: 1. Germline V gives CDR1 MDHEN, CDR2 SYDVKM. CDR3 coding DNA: TGTGCCAGCAGTTTTGACAGGGGGAACACTGAAGCTTTCTTT. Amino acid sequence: CASSFDRGNTEAFF.

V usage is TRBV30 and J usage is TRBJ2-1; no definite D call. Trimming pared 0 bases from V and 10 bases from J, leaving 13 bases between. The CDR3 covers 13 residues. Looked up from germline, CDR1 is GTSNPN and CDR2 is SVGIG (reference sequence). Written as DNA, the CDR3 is TGTGCCTGGAGTGTGGATTCTCTCAGGGAGCAGTTCTTC. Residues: CAWSVDSLREQFF.